This entry describes one TCR beta chain. Template material for amplifying TCR beta CDR3 regions consisted of RNA transcripts. First-round RT-PCR of the TCR CDR3 relied on the HTBI primer set. Each CDR3 protein gets one entry after TCRdb re-called the multiplex PCR reads with MiXCR. The sample yields over 550,000 distinct CDR3 sequences, approximately 16% seen once. The junction had 2 bases not matched to a gene; V was cut back by 1 base and J by 2 bases. There are 13 residues in the CDR3. Germline V CDR1 and CDR2: SQVTM, ANQGSEA. This entry is derived from a study of T cells in Graves' hyperthyroidism and ophthalmopathy. Study summary: Peripheral blood was obtained at initial diagnosis, preceding any treatment.

PBMCs stemmed from less than 13 ml fresh peripheral blood. Specimen: blood. The V and J genes are TRBV29-1 and TRBJ2-7, with 7 positions matching TRBD1. This receptor was taken from a young woman with Graves' hyperthyroidism. This CDR3 reads CSVEGQGTYEQYF. The CDR3 bases are TGCAGCGTTGAAGGACAGGGTACCTACGAGCAGTACTTC.